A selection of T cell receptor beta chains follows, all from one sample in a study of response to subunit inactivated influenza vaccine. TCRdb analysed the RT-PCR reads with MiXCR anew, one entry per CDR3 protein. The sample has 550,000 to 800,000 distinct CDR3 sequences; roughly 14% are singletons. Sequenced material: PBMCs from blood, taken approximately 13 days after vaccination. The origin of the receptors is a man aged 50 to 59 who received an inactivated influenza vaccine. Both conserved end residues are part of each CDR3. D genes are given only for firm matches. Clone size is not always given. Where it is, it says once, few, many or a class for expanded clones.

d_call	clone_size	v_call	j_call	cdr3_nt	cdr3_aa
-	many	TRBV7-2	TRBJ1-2	TGTGCCAGCAGCCCCGGGACTAACTATGGCTACACCTTC	CASSPGTNYGYTF
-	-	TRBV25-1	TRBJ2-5	TGTGCCAGCAGTGAATATTCAGTCCAAGAGACCCAGTACTTC	CASSEYSVQETQYF
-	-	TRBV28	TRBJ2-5	TGTGCCAGCAGTCCGATTCGGACGGGTCAAGAGACCCAGTACTTC	CASSPIRTGQETQYF
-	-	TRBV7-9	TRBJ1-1	TGTGCCAGCAGCTTTATCCGGGAACCAGGCTTAGCTTTCTTT	CASSFIREPGLAFF
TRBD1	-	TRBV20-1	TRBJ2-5	TGCAGTGCCACAGGGGGCCCAGAGACCCAGTACTTC	CSATGGPETQYF
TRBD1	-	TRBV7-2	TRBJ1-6	TGTGCCAGCAGCTCCCGACAGGGCTCTTCACCCCTCCACTTT	CASSSRQGSSPLHF
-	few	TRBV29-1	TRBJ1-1	TGCATGGCCCTAAACACTGAAGCTTTCTTT	CMALNTEAFF
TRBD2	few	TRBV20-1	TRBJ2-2	TGCAGTGCTAAATCGGGGGGACTGAACACCGGGGAGCTGTTTTTT	CSAKSGGLNTGELFF
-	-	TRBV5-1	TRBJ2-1	TGCGCCAGCAGCATTACAGTCAGCTCCTACAATGAGCAGTTCTTC	CASSITVSSYNEQFF
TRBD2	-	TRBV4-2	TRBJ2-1	TGTGCCAGCAGCCTCGAAGCGGGAGGGCGCAATGAGCAGTTCTTC	CASSLEAGGRNEQFF
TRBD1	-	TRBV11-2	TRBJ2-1	TGTGCCAGCAGCTTAGATTCGGGACAGAGCTCCTACAATGAGCAGTTCTTC	CASSLDSGQSSYNEQFF
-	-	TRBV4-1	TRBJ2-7	TGCGCCAGCAGTGGGCAGGCCTACGAGCAGTACTTC	CASSGQAYEQYF
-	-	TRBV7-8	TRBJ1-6	TGTGCCAGCAGCTACCCGCCCCCGAGTTCACCCCTCCACTTT	CASSYPPPSSPLHF
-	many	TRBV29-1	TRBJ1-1	TGCAGCGTTGAAGGCGTGAACACTGAAGCTTTCTTT	CSVEGVNTEAFF
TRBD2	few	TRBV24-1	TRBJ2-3	TGTGCCACCAGTGACCAAAGAGCGGGAGTCGCAGATACGCAGTATTTT	CATSDQRAGVADTQYF
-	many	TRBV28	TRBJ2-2	TGTGCCAGCAGTTTAAGTGACGGGTTTGGGACCGGGGAGCTGTTTTTT	CASSLSDGFGTGELFF
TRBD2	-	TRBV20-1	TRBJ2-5	TGCAGTGCTAGACCACCTTGGGGTAGCGGGGAAGAGACCCAGTACTTC	CSARPPWGSGEETQYF
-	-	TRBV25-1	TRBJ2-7	TGTGCCAGCAGTGAAGGGGGACACTACGAGCAGTACTTC	CASSEGGHYEQYF
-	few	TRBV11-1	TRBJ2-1	TGTGCCAGCAGCTTAAACCCCGGGCAGGGATGGAGTGAGCAGTTCTTC	CASSLNPGQGWSEQFF
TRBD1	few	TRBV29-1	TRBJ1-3	TGCAGCGCCAGGACAGGGGCTGGAAACACCATATATTTT	CSARTGAGNTIYF
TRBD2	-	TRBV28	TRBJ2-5	TGTGCCAGCAGTCGGCCGGGACTAGCGGCCAAAGAGACCCAGTACTTC	CASSRPGLAAKETQYF
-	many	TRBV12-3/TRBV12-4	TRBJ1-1	TGTGCCAGCAGTGTTAGGGGGGGGGGAAACACTGAAGCTTTCTTT	CASSVRGGGNTEAFF
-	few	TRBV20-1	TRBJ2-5	TGCAGTGCTAGAGAGATAACAGGGTACCAAGAGACCCAGTACTTC	CSAREITGYQETQYF
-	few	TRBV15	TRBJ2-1	TGTGCCACCAGCACGAGGAGGGGTCAGCACAATGAGCAGTTCTTC	CATSTRRGQHNEQFF
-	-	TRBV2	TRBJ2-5	TGTGCCAGCAGTGGGGACTCCAAGTACCAAGAGACCCAGTACTTC	CASSGDSKYQETQYF
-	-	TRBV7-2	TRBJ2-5	TGTGTCAGCAGTAACTATGGACAGCAAGAGACCCAGTACTTC	CVSSNYGQQETQYF
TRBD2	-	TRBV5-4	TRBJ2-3	TGTGCCAGCAGCTTGAGGGGACTAGCGGACCAAAGCACAGATACGCAGTATTTT	CASSLRGLADQSTDTQYF
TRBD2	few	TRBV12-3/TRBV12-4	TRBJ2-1	TGTGCCAGCAGTTTTCTCCTAGCGGGAGCGTATGAGCAGTTCTTC	CASSFLLAGAYEQFF
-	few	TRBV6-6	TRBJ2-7	TGTGCCAGCAGGCCAAACGCTTACGAGCAGTACTTC	CASRPNAYEQYF
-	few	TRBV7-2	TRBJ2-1	TGTGCCAGCAGCTTAGCTGCCAGGGCAAGTGAGCAGTTCTTC	CASSLAARASEQFF
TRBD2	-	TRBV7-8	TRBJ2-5	TGTGCCAGCAGCTTAGTATTTAGCGGGTTCCAAGAGACCCAGTACTTC	CASSLVFSGFQETQYF
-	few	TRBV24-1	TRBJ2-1	TGTGCCACCAGTGATGGGTCGCCGGCAACCTACAATGAGCAGTTCTTC	CATSDGSPATYNEQFF
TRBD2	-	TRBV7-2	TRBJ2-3	TGTGCCAGCAGCGCCCGACTAGCGGACCGCACAGATACGCAGTATTTT	CASSARLADRTDTQYF
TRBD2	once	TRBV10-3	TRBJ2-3	TGTGCCATCAGGAATCCGGGGGGATCAGATACGCAGTATTTT	CAIRNPGGSDTQYF
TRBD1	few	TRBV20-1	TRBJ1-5	TGCAGTGCTAGAAGACAGGGGGCCAGGCAGCCCCAGCATTTT	CSARRQGARQPQHF
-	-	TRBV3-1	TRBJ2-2	TGTGCCAGCAGCCAAGCGGTGGGGGTGAACACCGGGGAGCTGTTTTTT	CASSQAVGVNTGELFF
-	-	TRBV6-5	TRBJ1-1	TGTGCCAGCAGTTACACCGGGGGGGGTGACACTGAAGCTTTCTTT	CASSYTGGGDTEAFF
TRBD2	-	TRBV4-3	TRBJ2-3	TGCGCCAGCAGCCAAGATCCGGGCGGGAGACTTGCAGATACGCAGTATTTT	CASSQDPGGRLADTQYF